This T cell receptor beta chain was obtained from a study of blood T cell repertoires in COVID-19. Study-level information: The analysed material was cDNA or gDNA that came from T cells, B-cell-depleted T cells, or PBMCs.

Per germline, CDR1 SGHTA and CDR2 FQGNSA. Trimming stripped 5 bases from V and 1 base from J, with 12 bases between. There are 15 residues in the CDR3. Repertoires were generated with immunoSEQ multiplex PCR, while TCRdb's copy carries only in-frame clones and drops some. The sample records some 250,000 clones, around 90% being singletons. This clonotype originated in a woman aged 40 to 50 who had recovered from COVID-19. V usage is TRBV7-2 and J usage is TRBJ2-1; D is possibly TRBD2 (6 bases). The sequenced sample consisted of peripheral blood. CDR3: CASSPHSGSYNEQFF. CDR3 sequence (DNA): TGTGCCAGCAGCCCACATAGCGGTTCCTACAATGAGCAGTTCTTC.